This passage covers 5 T cell receptor beta chains from one sample sequenced in a study of molecular identifiers for immune sequencing clone quantification. Each CDR3 protein is one row after TCRdb ran MiXCR on the PCR reads. The sample includes 460,000 or so distinct CDR3 sequences, about 20% of them seen just once. Sequencing was done on a sample of naive CD8+ T cells from blood, with Jurkat cell RNA spiked in. Subset in this sample: FACS-sorted CD8+CD4-CCR7+CD45RA+ naive T cells. The source is a human donor in good health. Some libraries in this study had Jurkat cell RNA spiked in.

This clonotype was observed many times. The chain joins TRBV27 to TRBJ1-5, with D tentatively TRBD1 (5 bases). The CDR3 has 16 residues. Germline CDR1 MNHEY, CDR2 SMNVEV (reference sequence). The V and J ends lost 1 base and 4 bases respectively, with 14 bases between them. Here the CDR3 DNA reads TGTGCCAGCAGTTTATTGGGCGACAGCAGTAATCAGCCCCAGCATTTT. Protein: CASSLLGDSSNQPQHF.

This clonotype appeared many times. The chain links TRBV20-1 to TRBJ2-7, with D tentatively TRBD1 (5 bases). The germline V gene has CDR1 DFQATT and CDR2 SNEGSKA (reference sequence). The CDR3 spans 14 residues. Trimming took off 5 bases at V and 1 base at J, with 15 bases between the two ends. CDR3 DNA: TGCAGTGCTCGTCTCAGGGATTTATCCTACGAGCAGTACTTC. Amino acid sequence: CSARLRDLSYEQYF.

This clonotype was observed many times. The chain joins TRBV12-5 to TRBJ1-5; 7 bases line up with TRBD1. The CDR3 consists of 17 residues. The junction had 14 bases not matched to a gene; V was cut back by 5 bases and J by 4 bases. Per the germline V gene, CDR1 is LGHNT and CDR2 is FRNRAP. CDR3 loop: CASGPAIEDRLNQPQHF. DNA for the CDR3: TGTGCTAGTGGTCCAGCCATCGAGGACAGGTTGAATCAGCCCCAGCATTTT.

A remark on this clonotype: The junction and the germline gene differ at one end; a read error may be behind it. Written as DNA, the CDR3 is TGTGCCAGCAGTTTAGGGACAGGGATGGACGAGCAGCACTTC. Translation: CASSLGTGMDEQHF. The chain employs TRBV27 and TRBJ2-7; 9 bases align to TRBD1. Germline V CDR1 and CDR2: MNHEY, SMNVEV (reference sequence). The CDR3 has 14 residues.

Of note for this clonotype: This may stem from a read error, because a much larger clone lies one nucleotide away. This chain connects TRBV20-1 to TRBJ2-3; D gene ambiguous. CDR1 is DFQATT, CDR2 SNEGSKA, per germline (reference sequence). Trimming took off 0 bases at V and 0 bases at J, with 13 bases between the two ends. The length of the CDR3 is 16 residues. Written as DNA, the CDR3 is TGCAGTGCTAGAGAGAGGAATCCGACAAGCACAGATACGCAGTATTTT. This codes for CSARERNPTSTDTQYF.